The clone carrying this T cell receptor (beta chain) occurred a few times. Its antigen is still unknown. The V gene lost 8 bases and the J gene lost 4 bases, with 18 bases spanning the gap. From germline, CDR1 is SGHVS and CDR2 FQNEAQ. The CDR3 runs to 15 residues. TCRdb re-derived calls from the RT-PCR reads in MiXCR, one entry per CDR3 protein. Here the sample spans 860,000 or so distinct CDR3 sequences, around 20% being singletons. The sample belongs to a study of response to subunit inactivated influenza vaccine. Study outcomes and limitations: Seasonal influenza vaccination, on each occasion, was suggested by the authors to recruit few new T cells.

The sequence was collected from a man aged 50-60 years who received an inactivated influenza vaccine. This chain links TRBV7-8 with TRBJ2-1; maybe TRBD1 (9 bases). The sequencing here drew on PBMCs from blood, taken roughly 5 days after vaccination. This CDR3 is CASRGGQGLYNEQFF. CDR3 DNA: TGTGCCAGCCGGGGGGGACAGGGACTTTACAATGAGCAGTTCTTC.